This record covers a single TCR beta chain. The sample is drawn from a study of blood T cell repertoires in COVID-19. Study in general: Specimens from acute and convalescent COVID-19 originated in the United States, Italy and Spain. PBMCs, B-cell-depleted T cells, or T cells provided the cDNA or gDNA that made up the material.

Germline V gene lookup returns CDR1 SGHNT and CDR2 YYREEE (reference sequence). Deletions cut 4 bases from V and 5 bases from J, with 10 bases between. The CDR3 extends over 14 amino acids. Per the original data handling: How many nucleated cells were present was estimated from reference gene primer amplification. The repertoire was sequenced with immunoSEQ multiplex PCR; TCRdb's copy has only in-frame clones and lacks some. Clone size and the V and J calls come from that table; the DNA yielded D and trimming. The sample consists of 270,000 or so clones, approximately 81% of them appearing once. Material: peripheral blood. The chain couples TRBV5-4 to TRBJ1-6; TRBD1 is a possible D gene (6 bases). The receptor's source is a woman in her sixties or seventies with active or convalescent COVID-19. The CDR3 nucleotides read TGTGCCAGCAGCCCCCAGGGGAATAATTCACCCCTCCACTTT. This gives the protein CASSPQGNNSPLHF.